Detailed here is one T cell receptor (beta chain). Per the original data handling: Nucleated cell counts were estimated from reference gene primer amplification. Clones were sequenced by immunoSEQ multiplex PCR, and TCRdb holds only the in-frame ones, with some missing. V, J and clone size are those of that table, while D and trimming were read from the DNA. The sample has 100,000 to 150,000 clones; around 89% are singletons. Seattle enrolled patients during active infection and tracked them longitudinally. The entry originates in a study of blood T cell repertoires in COVID-19. Study overall: Some COVID-19 samples were acute and others convalescent; all came from the United States, Italy and Spain.

This CDR3 is 14 amino acids long. V was clipped by 7 bases and J by 5 bases, with 17 bases between them. The germline V gene has CDR1 GTSNPN and CDR2 SVGIG (reference sequence). The chain joins TRBV30 to TRBJ1-4; D gene uncertain. The source material was peripheral blood. The receptor was derived from a man in his sixties with COVID-19, enrolled during active disease. CDR3: CAYHPSSGNEKLFF. CDR3 coding DNA: TGTGCCTACCACCCCAGTTCGGGGAATGAAAAACTGTTTTTT.